These 24 T cell receptor beta chains share one sample of origin, sequenced in a study of T cells expressing NK-cell markers (dated by TCRdb to between 2020 and 2021). Library method: 5' RACE. Reads for this sample came from an Illumina HiSeq 2000. The reads went through TCRdb reprocessing, and each CDR3 protein sequence gets one entry with no DNA. The sample table holds roughly 420,000 distinct CDR3 sequences. Together, the top ten hold 6% to 8% of the sample. The sequencing sample was made of blood T cells: a sorted CD56 or NKG2C T cell subset, CD4+ or CD8+ T cells, or bulk PBMC T cells (not recorded which). Receptors were obtained from a woman between 18 and 69 years old in good health.

This chain connects TRBV11-2 to TRBJ2-1; TCRdb names TRBD2, which stays unverified in the absence of DNA. The CDR3 loop spans 18 amino acids. The germline V gene has CDR1 SGHAT and CDR2 FQNNGV. This chain's CDR3 is CASSLQTSGRHPYNEQFF.

CDR3 region: CATTTASTGELFF. The V call is TRBV19, the J call TRBJ2-2. CDR1 and CDR2 (germline): LNHDA, SQIVND (reference sequence). CDR3 size: 13 residues.

The CDR3 region is CASSQGTALHEKLFF. The chain is built from TRBV14 and TRBJ1-4. The CDR3 is 15 amino acids. Germline CDR1 and CDR2: SGHDN and FVKESK.

The chain joins TRBV28 to TRBJ1-1; TCRdb names TRBD1, which stays unverified in the absence of DNA. Germline CDR1 MDHEN, CDR2 SYDVKM. CDR3 length: 17 residues. The CDR3 region is CASRQRDTQQWNTEAFF.

The rearrangement joins TRBV20-1 to TRBJ2-3; TCRdb designates TRBD2, a call that cannot be tested without DNA. CDR1 DFQATT and CDR2 SNEGSKA come from the germline V gene (reference sequence). The length of the CDR3 is 16 residues. The CDR3 spells CSARDWSGGRRDTQYF.

The V gene is TRBV4-1, the J gene TRBJ2-2. CDR1 is MGHRA and CDR2 is YSYEKL in the germline V gene. This CDR3 has 15 residues. The CDR3 loop is CASSQVHTNTGELFF.

CDR3 loop: CASSFGTRGNEKLFF. The V gene is TRBV11-2, the J gene TRBJ1-4; absent DNA, TCRdb's TRBD1 call cannot be checked. The germline gives CDR1 SGHAT, CDR2 FQNNGV. The CDR3 contains 15 residues.

This chain uses TRBV30 with TRBJ2-7. The CDR3 sequence is 13 residues long. Germline lookup yields CDR1 GTSNPN and CDR2 SVGIG (reference sequence). CDR3 in amino acids: CAWSVLPDGEQYF.

The chain's CDR3 is CASKGLAGGRESTDTQYF. V is TRBV5-1 and J is TRBJ2-3; TCRdb outputs TRBD2, but without DNA this stays unchecked. Looked up from germline, CDR1 is SGHRS and CDR2 is YFSETQ. The CDR3 contains 18 residues.

V is TRBV12-5 and J is TRBJ1-5; lacking DNA, the TRBD1 call made by TCRdb goes unchecked. The CDR3 consists of 18 residues. Germline V CDR1 and CDR2: LGHNT, FRNRAP. CDR3 sequence: CASGLVRPQDNSNQPQHF.

The gene calls are TRBV29-1 and TRBJ2-3; the TRBD2 assignment by TCRdb is unverifiable without DNA. In germline, CDR1 is SQVTM, CDR2 ANQGSEA. This CDR3 contains 14 residues. The CDR3 sequence is CSGELAGVGDTQYF.

The chain combines TRBV5-4 with TRBJ2-3; no DNA is available, so the TRBD1 call from TCRdb remains unchecked. Germline V gene lookup returns CDR1 SGHNT and CDR2 YYREEE (reference sequence). The CDR3 is 14 amino acids. This chain's CDR3 is CASSERGKTDTQYF.

The chain employs TRBV20-1 and TRBJ2-1. This CDR3 contains 15 residues. Germline CDR1 DFQATT, CDR2 SNEGSKA (reference sequence). CDR3 sequence: CSARARQGSYNEQFF.

This chain links TRBV5-1 with TRBJ2-6; TCRdb returns TRBD1, unconfirmable since there is no DNA. The CDR3 extends over 16 amino acids. Germline loops: CDR1 SGHRS, CDR2 YFSETQ. This chain's CDR3 is CASSLVGALGANVLTF.

The chain links TRBV5-1 to TRBJ2-3; checking the TCRdb D call of TRBD1 is not possible without DNA. This CDR3 has 14 amino acids. CDR1 is SGHRS, CDR2 YFSETQ, per germline. The CDR3 sequence is CASSLWGSSDTQYF.

The chain recombines TRBV27 with TRBJ1-4; the TCRdb D gene call, TRBD1, has no DNA to confirm it. Germline CDR1 reads MNHEY; CDR2 reads SMNVEV (reference sequence). The CDR3 covers 15 residues. This CDR3 reads CASSLTDREDEKLFF.

This rearrangement joins TRBV12-3 or TRBV12-4 to TRBJ2-1; TCRdb outputs TRBD1, but without DNA this stays unchecked. CDR3 length: 14 residues. CDR3: CASSLEDSYNEQFF.

The chain joins TRBV12-3 or TRBV12-4 to TRBJ2-2; checking the TCRdb D call of TRBD1 is not possible without DNA. The CDR3 runs to 17 residues. This CDR3 reads CASSSVLRGPNTGELFF.

V gene TRBV6-6 combines with J gene TRBJ1-4. Germline V CDR1 and CDR2: MNHNY, SVGAGI (reference sequence). This CDR3 spans 11 amino acids. CDR3 amino acids: CASSPDEKLFF.

The CDR3 is CSALASETQYF. The chain is built from TRBV20-1 and TRBJ2-5; TCRdb picks TRBD2, but there is no DNA to check that call. Germline-derived CDR1 and CDR2 are DFQATT and SNEGSKA (reference sequence). This CDR3 region has 11 residues.

CDR3 residues: CSVEDLRGGGYEQYF. The chain has TRBV29-1 and TRBJ2-7; the D call of TRBD1 rests on TCRdb alone, since no DNA is present to check it. The germline gives CDR1 SQVTM, CDR2 ANQGSEA. The CDR3 sequence is 15 residues long.

This rearrangement joins TRBV12-3 or TRBV12-4 to TRBJ2-1; there is no DNA to check the TCRdb D call of TRBD2. This CDR3 is built from 13 residues. The CDR3 sequence: CASSPGGGKEQFF.

The chain combines TRBV20-1 with TRBJ2-1; the TCRdb D gene call, TRBD2, has no DNA to confirm it. CDR1 and CDR2 from the germline V gene are DFQATT and SNEGSKA (reference sequence). This CDR3 comprises 16 residues. CDR3: CSARDDKGVTYNEQFF.

The CDR3 loop reads CASSRLLTGTDTQYF. The chain carries TRBV4-2 and TRBJ2-3; TCRdb's assignment of TRBD1 cannot be checked, as there is no DNA. The CDR3 totals 15 residues. Germline V gives CDR1 LGHNA, CDR2 YNFKEQ.